The next 32 T cell receptor beta chains were all read from a single sample in a study of control samples from healthy donors and cancer patients. Repertoires were generated with immunoSEQ multiplex PCR, while TCRdb's copy carries only in-frame clones and drops some. The table includes 50,000 or so clones, approximately 94% detected once. Sequenced sample: blood. Receptors originate from a woman younger than 30 in good health.

The CDR3 loop is CASSLRGRGGRGDTQYF. DNA for the CDR3: TGTGCCAGCAGCTTACGCGGGCGGGGGGGCCGGGGAGATACGCAGTATTTT. This sequence joins TRBV7-9 and TRBJ2-3; TRBD2 agrees at 9 bases. Germline assignment: CDR1 SEHNR and CDR2 FQNEAQ (reference sequence). The length of the CDR3 is 17 residues. J was trimmed by 5 bases and V by 2 bases; bases with no gene match: 11.

The chain carries TRBV30 and TRBJ1-2; D is ambiguous. The CDR3 loop spans 11 amino acids. Germline V gene lookup returns CDR1 GTSNPN and CDR2 SVGIG (reference sequence). V lost 7 bases and J lost 3, with 9 bases in between. The DNA of the CDR3 is TGTGCCTACACAGCCCACTATGGCTACACCTTC. The encoded protein is CAYTAHYGYTF.

This rearrangement joins TRBV12-3 or TRBV12-4 to TRBJ1-1; D remains unclear. Trimming pared 0 bases from V and 10 bases from J, leaving 12 bases between. The CDR3 has 13 amino acids. The CDR3 region is CASSLAPGRVAFF. DNA for the CDR3: TGTGCCAGCAGTTTAGCGCCCGGACGCGTAGCTTTCTTT.

The DNA for the CDR3 is TGTGCCAGCAGTTATCCAGACAGGGTCGGCTACACCTTC. Translating gives CASSYPDRVGYTF. The chain links TRBV6-6 to TRBJ1-2, with 7 bases matching TRBD1. CDR3 length: 13 residues. Germline-derived CDR1 and CDR2 are MNHNY and SVGAGI (reference sequence). The trim removed 3 bases at V and 8 bases at J, leaving 6 bases unmatched.

The chain is built from TRBV19 and TRBJ2-7; 7 bases are shared with TRBD1. This CDR3 has 13 residues. V lost 6 bases to trimming and J lost 1 base; unmatched junction nucleotides: 3. In germline, CDR1 is LNHDA, CDR2 SQIVND (reference sequence). In nucleotides, the CDR3 is TGTGCCAGTAGCCGACAGGGATCCTACGAGCAGTACTTC. Its translation: CASSRQGSYEQYF.

The rearrangement joins TRBV19 to TRBJ2-1; no clear D. The CDR3 spans 15 residues. Germline-derived CDR1 and CDR2 are LNHDA and SQIVND (reference sequence). V was clipped by 3 bases and J by 8 bases, with 17 bases between them. The CDR3 sequence is CASSMLAPQDHEQFF. In DNA form, the CDR3 reads TGTGCCAGTAGTATGTTGGCACCCCAGGATCATGAGCAGTTCTTC.

The rearrangement joins TRBV19 to TRBJ1-4, with no clear D. The CDR3 contains 16 residues. The germline V and J ends were trimmed by 4 bases and 0 bases, with 12 bases remaining between them. Germline V CDR1 and CDR2: LNHDA, SQIVND (reference sequence). CDR3 DNA sequence: TGTGCCAGTAGTACCCTCTTAACGTCAACTAATGAAAAACTGTTTTTT. This codes for CASSTLLTSTNEKLFF.

J is TRBJ1-1 and V is TRBV19, with D perhaps matching TRBD1 (5 bases). Looked up from germline, CDR1 is LNHDA and CDR2 is SQIVND (reference sequence). Trimming removed 10 bases at V and 8 bases at J, with 17 bases between. The CDR3 is 12 residues long. CDR3 bases: TGTGCCATTAGCGGGGCATGGGGGGAAGCTTTCTTT. Amino acids: CAISGAWGEAFF. The full variable domain, completed using reference TRBV19 and TRBJ1-1, is DGGITQSPKYLFRKEGQNVTLSCEQNLNHDAMYWYRQDPGQGLRLIYYSQIVNDFQKGDIAEGYSVSREKKESFPLTVTSAQKNPTAFYLCAISGAWGEAFFGQGTRLTVV.

V is TRBV18 and J is TRBJ1-6; a weak D match, TRBD1 (6 bases). Trimming cost V 6 bases and J 14 bases, with 14 bases left between them. In germline, CDR1 is KGHSH, CDR2 LQKENI. The CDR3 contains 12 residues. CDR3 DNA sequence: TGTGCCAGCTCTCCAGTTGGGGACACCCTCCACTTT. Protein sequence: CASSPVGDTLHF. The full variable domain, in which reference TRBV18 and TRBJ1-6 provide the parts outside the CDR3, is NAGVMQNPRHLVRRRGQEARLRCSPMKGHSHVYWYRQLPEEGLKFMVYLQKENIIDESGMPKERFSAEFPKEGPSILRIQQVVRGDSAAYFCASSPVGDTLHFGNGTRLTVT.

The genes are TRBV25-1 and TRBJ1-1, with TRBD1 identical over 8 bases. J gave up 3 bases and V 4 bases, and 4 bases lay outside the gene matches. Germline CDR1 is MGHDK and CDR2 is SYGVNS. This CDR3 is built from 14 residues. DNA for the CDR3: TGTGCCAGCAGTGGACAGGGGTGGGACACTGAAGCTTTCTTT. Translation: CASSGQGWDTEAFF.

This chain joins TRBV5-6 and TRBJ2-3; no definite D call. Germline V gives CDR1 SGHDT, CDR2 YYEEEE. V lost 0 bases, J lost 0 bases, and 2 bases lay in between. The CDR3 loop spans 13 amino acids. CDR3 DNA: TGTGCCAGCAGCTTGGCTAGCACAGATACGCAGTATTTT. Protein sequence: CASSLASTDTQYF.

The sample holds one count of this clone. The V call is TRBV5-6, the J call TRBJ1-3; tentatively, D is TRBD1 (5 bases). Germline CDR1 reads SGHDT; CDR2 reads YYEEEE. This CDR3 comprises 15 residues. The V and J ends lost 1 base and 4 bases respectively, with 12 bases between them. The chain's CDR3 is CASSLFGAGGNTIYF. CDR3 nucleotides: TGTGCCAGCAGCTTGTTCGGGGCAGGGGGAAACACCATATATTTT.

The chain combines TRBV18 with TRBJ2-7; D possibly corresponds to TRBD1 (6 bases). Germline values: CDR1 KGHSH, CDR2 LQKENI. The CDR3 sequence is 13 residues long. V gave up 3 bases and J gave up 5 bases, with 11 bases separating them. The CDR3 nucleotides are TGTGCCAGCTCACCGAGACAGGTCAACGAGCAGTACTTC. Protein sequence: CASSPRQVNEQYF.

The genes are TRBV7-9 and TRBJ1-1, with D possibly TRBD1 on 5 matching bases. The CDR3 length is 14 residues. The germline V gene has CDR1 SEHNR and CDR2 FQNEAQ (reference sequence). V shed 7 bases and J shed 1 base, with 13 bases lying between them. The DNA of the CDR3 is TGTGCCAGCACCTTCTCCGGGGCGAACACTGAAGCTTTCTTT. Its protein is CASTFSGANTEAFF.

This clone has only a few counts. The V gene is TRBV10-1, the J gene TRBJ2-5; 12 bases agree with TRBD2. The length of the CDR3 is 17 residues. Looked up from germline, CDR1 is WNHNN and CDR2 is SYGVQD (reference sequence). V was clipped by 0 bases and J by 5 bases; unmatched bases: 7. This chain's CDR3 is CASSESSLAGGPETQYF. The CDR3 region has the DNA TGCGCCAGCAGTGAGTCCTCGCTAGCGGGGGGGCCGGAGACCCAGTACTTC.

This chain links TRBV27 with TRBJ2-2; D is uncertain. The CDR3 spans 13 residues. Germline V gene data show CDR1 as MNHEY and CDR2 as SMNVEV (reference sequence). The V and J ends lost 6 bases and 9 bases respectively, with 14 bases between them. The CDR3 protein is CASRQSETRELFF. For the CDR3, the DNA is TGTGCCAGCAGACAAAGCGAAACCAGGGAGCTGTTTTTT.

The chain recombines TRBV12-3 or TRBV12-4 with TRBJ2-1; the D gene is possibly TRBD1 (6 bases). The CDR3 spans 12 residues. Deletions cut 6 bases from V and 8 bases from J, with 11 bases between. CDR3 region: CASRRSGDEQFF. In nucleotides, the CDR3 is TGTGCCAGCAGAAGATCAGGGGATGAGCAGTTCTTC.

This clone came up once. The rearrangement joins TRBV7-2 to TRBJ1-3, with unresolved D. CDR1 SGHTA and CDR2 FQGNSA come from the germline V gene. Trimming took off 1 base at V and 0 bases at J, with 7 bases between the two ends. This CDR3 comprises 15 residues. The CDR3 is CASSLGRGSGNTIYF. CDR3 in DNA: TGTGCCAGCAGCTTAGGCCGGGGCTCTGGAAACACCATATATTTT.

Worth noting for this clone: Other DNA sequences in this specimen translate into the identical CDR3. V gene TRBV29-1 combines with J gene TRBJ1-5; possibly TRBD1 for D (5 bases). The germline V and J ends were trimmed by 0 bases and 7 bases, with 13 bases remaining between them. The CDR3 is made up of 14 amino acids. Germline V CDR1 and CDR2: SQVTM, ANQGSEA. CDR3 loop: CSVEESGGNQPQHF. The CDR3 DNA sequence: TGCAGCGTTGAAGAGTCGGGGGGAAACCAGCCCCAGCATTTT. Full variable domain (remainder filled in from reference TRBV29-1 and TRBJ1-5): SAVISQKPSRDICQRGTSLTIQCQVDSQVTMMFWYRQQPGQSLTLIATANQGSEATYESGFVIDKFPISRPNLTFSTLTVSNMSPEDSSIYLCSVEESGGNQPQHFGDGTRLSIL.

The chain links TRBV19 to TRBJ1-2, with D unresolved. Germline-derived CDR1 and CDR2 are LNHDA and SQIVND (reference sequence). This CDR3 spans 13 amino acids. V shed 7 bases and J shed 4 bases, with 13 bases lying between them. The CDR3 region is CASKSAVGYGYTF. CDR3 DNA: TGTGCCAGTAAAAGCGCGGTGGGCTATGGCTACACCTTC.

The chain uses TRBV7-9 and TRBJ1-2; D not resolved. This CDR3 spans 12 amino acids. V lost 1 base and J 8 bases, leaving 8 bases between the germline ends. CDR1 is SEHNR, CDR2 FQNEAQ, per germline (reference sequence). Here the CDR3 DNA reads TGTGCCAGCAGCTTAGGTACAGTCGGCTACACCTTC. As protein: CASSLGTVGYTF. Full variable domain (remainder filled in from reference TRBV7-9 and TRBJ1-2): DTGVSQNPRHKITKRGQNVTFRCDPISEHNRLYWYRQTLGQGPEFLTYFQNEAQLEKSRLLSDRFSAERPKGSFSTLEIQRTEQGDSAMYLCASSLGTVGYTFGSGTRLTVV.

The V gene is TRBV4-1, the J gene TRBJ2-7, with TRBD1 matching 8 bases. CDR1 MGHRA and CDR2 YSYEKL come from the germline V gene. The CDR3 is 17 residues long. V lost 4 bases and J lost 5; bases outside the gene matches: 16. The CDR3, as DNA: TGCGCCAGCAGCCCGCAGCAACAGGGGGGAAAGTATAACGAGCAGTACTTC. Its translation is CASSPQQQGGKYNEQYF.

The V gene is TRBV11-3, the J gene TRBJ2-1; D is possibly TRBD1 or TRBD2 (5 bases each). Trimming removed 5 bases at V and 4 bases at J, with 12 bases between. Germline V CDR1 and CDR2: SGHNT, YENEEA. CDR3 size: 14 residues. For the CDR3, the DNA is TGTGCCAGCAGCGACGGGACGGTTTACAATGAGCAGTTCTTC. Translation gives CASSDGTVYNEQFF.

The DNA of the CDR3 is TGTGCCAGCAGCTCCCACCGGGGACAGAATGAAAAACTGTTTTTT. This sequence encodes CASSSHRGQNEKLFF. The chain is built from TRBV5-8 and TRBJ1-4, with 7 bases that match TRBD1. V shed 3 bases and J 5 bases; nucleotides not matched to a gene: 7. There are 15 residues in the CDR3. Germline V gene sequence: CDR1 SGHTS, CDR2 YDEGEE. Full variable domain (remainder filled in from reference TRBV5-8 and TRBJ1-4): EAGVTQSPTHLIKTRGQQATLRCSPISGHTSVYWYQQALGLGLQFLLWYDEGEERNRGNFPPRFSGRQFPNYSSELNVNALELEDSALYLCASSSHRGQNEKLFFGSGTQLSVL.

The V and J genes are TRBV25-1 and TRBJ2-5; D is possibly TRBD2 (5 bases). The germline V gene has CDR1 MGHDK and CDR2 SYGVNS. V lost 10 bases and J lost 5, with 11 bases in between. The CDR3 covers 11 residues. CDR3 in DNA: TGTGCCACCTCGTCGGGGGAGACCCAGTACTTC. This gives the protein CATSSGETQYF. Together with reference TRBV25-1 and TRBJ2-5, the CDR3 gives the full variable domain: EADIYQTPRYLVIGTGKKITLECSQTMGHDKMYWYQQDPGMELHLIHYSYGVNSTEKGDLSSESTVSRIRTEHFPLTLESARPSHTSQYLCATSSGETQYFGPGTRLLVL.

The chain recombines TRBV27 with TRBJ1-2; D is perhaps TRBD1 (6 bases). The CDR3 consists of 16 residues. Trimming pared 6 bases from V and 4 bases from J, leaving 21 bases between. Germline V gene data show CDR1 as MNHEY and CDR2 as SMNVEV (reference sequence). CDR3 sequence reads: CASRPDTGLDLYGYTF. Here the CDR3 DNA reads TGTGCCAGCAGACCCGACACAGGGTTAGATCTCTATGGCTACACCTTC.

The rearrangement uses TRBV21-1 and TRBJ1-1. TRBV21-1 constitutes a pseudogene. The CDR3 sequence is 16 residues long. CDR3 residues: CASCARGGRMNTEAFF. The DNA of the CDR3 is TGTGCCAGCTGCGCTCGTGGGGGGCGCATGAACACTGAAGCTTTCTTT.

The chain is built from TRBV18 and TRBJ2-3; TRBD2 matches 7 bases. Germline-derived CDR1 and CDR2 are KGHSH and LQKENI. The V and J ends lost 4 bases and 0 bases, in that order; junction bases with no gene match: 10. CDR3 size: 17 residues. This CDR3 reads CASSQVTGTTSTDTQYF. The DNA of the CDR3 is TGTGCCAGCTCACAAGTGACGGGGACTACCAGCACAGATACGCAGTATTTT.

This clone was picked up a small number of times. This chain links TRBV19 with TRBJ2-7, with 8 bases lining up with TRBD1. This CDR3 spans 15 amino acids. Trimming removed 6 bases from V and 7 bases from J; junction bases left unmatched: 14. Germline CDR1 and CDR2: LNHDA and SQIVND (reference sequence). Here the CDR3 DNA reads TGTGCCAGTAGCGACGGACAGGGTGAGACTTCGGAGCAGTACTTC. Its translation: CASSDGQGETSEQYF.

This clone was seen once. This sequence joins TRBV30 and TRBJ2-7; no reliable D call. With 0 bases removed from V and 4 bases from J, the gap between germline ends came to 7 bases. From germline, CDR1 is GTSNPN and CDR2 SVGIG (reference sequence). The CDR3 runs to 12 residues. The CDR3: CAWSVRSYEQYF. The CDR3 bases are TGTGCCTGGAGTGTACGAAGTTACGAGCAGTACTTC. The variable domain in full, completed from reference TRBV30 and TRBJ2-7, reads SQTIHQWPATLVQPVGSPLSLECTVEGTSNPNLYWYRQAAGRGLQLLFYSVGIGQISSEVPQNLSASRPQDRQFILSSKKLLLSDSGFYLCAWSVRSYEQYFGPGTRLTVT.

The chain joins TRBV18 to TRBJ2-1; TRBD1 agrees at 8 bases. V was clipped by 0 bases and J by 4 bases; unmatched bases: 5. The CDR3 contains 16 residues. CDR1 and CDR2 (germline): KGHSH, LQKENI. CDR3 in DNA: TGTGCCAGCTCACCACCGGGACAGGCTGATTACAATGAGCAGTTCTTC. Translation gives CASSPPGQADYNEQFF.

The genes are TRBV6-5 and TRBJ2-7; D remains ambiguous. Deletions cut 6 bases from V and 1 base from J, with 13 bases between. Germline CDR1 is MNHEY and CDR2 is SVGAGI. The CDR3 extends over 14 amino acids. The CDR3 protein is CASSPHGPSYEQYF. CDR3 nucleotide sequence: TGTGCCAGCAGCCCCCACGGCCCTTCCTACGAGCAGTACTTC.